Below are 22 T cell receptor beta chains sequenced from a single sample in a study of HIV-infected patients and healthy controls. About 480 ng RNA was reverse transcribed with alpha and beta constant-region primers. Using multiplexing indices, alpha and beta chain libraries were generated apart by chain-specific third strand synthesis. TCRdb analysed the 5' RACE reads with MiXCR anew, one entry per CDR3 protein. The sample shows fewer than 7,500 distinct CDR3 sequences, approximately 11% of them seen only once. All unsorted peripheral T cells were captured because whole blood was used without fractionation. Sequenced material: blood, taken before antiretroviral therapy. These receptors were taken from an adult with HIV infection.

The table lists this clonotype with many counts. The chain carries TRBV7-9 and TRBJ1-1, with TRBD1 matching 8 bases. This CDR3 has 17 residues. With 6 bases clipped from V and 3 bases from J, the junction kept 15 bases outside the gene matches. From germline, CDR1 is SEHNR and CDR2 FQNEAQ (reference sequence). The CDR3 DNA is TGTGCCAGCAGTTTTGACACCCGGACAGGGATGGACACTGAAGCTTTCTTT. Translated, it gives CASSFDTRTGMDTEAFF.

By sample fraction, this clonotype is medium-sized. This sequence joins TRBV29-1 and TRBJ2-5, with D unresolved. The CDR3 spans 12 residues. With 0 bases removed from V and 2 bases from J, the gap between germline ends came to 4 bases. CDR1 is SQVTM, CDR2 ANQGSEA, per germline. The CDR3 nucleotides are TGCAGCGTTGAAGATCTTCAAGAGACCCAGTACTTC. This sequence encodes CSVEDLQETQYF. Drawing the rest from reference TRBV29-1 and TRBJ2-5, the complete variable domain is SAVISQKPSRDICQRGTSLTIQCQVDSQVTMMFWYRQQPGQSLTLIATANQGSEATYESGFVIDKFPISRPNLTFSTLTVSNMSPEDSSIYLCSVEDLQETQYFGPGTRLLVL.

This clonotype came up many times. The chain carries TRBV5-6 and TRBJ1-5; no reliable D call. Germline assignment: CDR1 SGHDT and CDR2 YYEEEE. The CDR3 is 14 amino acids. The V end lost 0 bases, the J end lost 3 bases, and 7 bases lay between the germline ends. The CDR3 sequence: CASSLVGHNQPQHF. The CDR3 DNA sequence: TGTGCCAGCAGCTTGGTAGGGCACAATCAGCCCCAGCATTTT. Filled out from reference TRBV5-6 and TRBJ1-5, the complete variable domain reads DAGVTQSPTHLIKTRGQQVTLRCSPKSGHDTVSWYQQALGQGPQFIFQYYEEEERQRGNFPDRFSGHQFPNYSSELNVNALLLGDSALYLCASSLVGHNQPQHFGDGTRLSIL.

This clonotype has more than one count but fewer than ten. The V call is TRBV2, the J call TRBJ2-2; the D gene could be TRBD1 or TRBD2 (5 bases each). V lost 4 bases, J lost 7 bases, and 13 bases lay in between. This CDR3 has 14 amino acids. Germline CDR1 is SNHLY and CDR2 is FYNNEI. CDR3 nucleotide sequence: TGTGCCAGCAGTGTTCAGAGGGGAAACGGGGAGCTGTTTTTT. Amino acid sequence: CASSVQRGNGELFF.

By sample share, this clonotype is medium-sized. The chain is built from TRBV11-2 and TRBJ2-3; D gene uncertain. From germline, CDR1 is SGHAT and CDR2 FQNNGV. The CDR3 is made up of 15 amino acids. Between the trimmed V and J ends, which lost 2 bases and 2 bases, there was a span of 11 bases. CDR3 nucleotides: TGTGCCAGCAGCTTACGGCCGAGCCCCACAGATACGCAGTATTTT. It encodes CASSLRPSPTDTQYF.

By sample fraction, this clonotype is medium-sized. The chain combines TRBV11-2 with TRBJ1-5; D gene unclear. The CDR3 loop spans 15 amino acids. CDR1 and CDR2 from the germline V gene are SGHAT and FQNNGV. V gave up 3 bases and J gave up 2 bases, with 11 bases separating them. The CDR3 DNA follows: TGTGCCAGCAGCTTCGGGCAGTCTGGCAATCAGCCCCAGCATTTT. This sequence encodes CASSFGQSGNQPQHF.

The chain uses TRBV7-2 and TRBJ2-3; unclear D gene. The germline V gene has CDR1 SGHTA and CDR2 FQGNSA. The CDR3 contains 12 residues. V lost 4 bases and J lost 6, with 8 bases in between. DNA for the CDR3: TGTGCCAGCAGCTCTTTTATGGATACGCAGTATTTT. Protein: CASSSFMDTQYF. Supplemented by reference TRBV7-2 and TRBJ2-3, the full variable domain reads GAGVSQSPSNKVTEKGKDVELRCDPISGHTALYWYRQSLGQGLEFLIYFQGNSAPDKSGLPSDRFSAERTGGSVSTLTIQRTQQEDSAVYLCASSSFMDTQYFGPGTRLTVL.

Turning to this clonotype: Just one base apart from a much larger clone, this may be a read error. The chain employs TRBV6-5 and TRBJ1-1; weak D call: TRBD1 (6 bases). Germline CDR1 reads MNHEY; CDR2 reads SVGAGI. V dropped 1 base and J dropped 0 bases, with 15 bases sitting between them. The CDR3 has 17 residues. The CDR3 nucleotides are TGTGCCAGCAGTTACTTCAGCCGGGGGGACATGAACACTGAAGCTTTCTTT. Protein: CASSYFSRGDMNTEAFF.

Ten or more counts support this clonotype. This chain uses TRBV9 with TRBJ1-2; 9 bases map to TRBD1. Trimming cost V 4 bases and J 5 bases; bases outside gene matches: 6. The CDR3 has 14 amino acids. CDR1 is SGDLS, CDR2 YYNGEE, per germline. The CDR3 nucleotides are TGTGCCAGCAGCACCGGACAGGGGAGATATGGCTACACCTTC. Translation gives CASSTGQGRYGYTF.

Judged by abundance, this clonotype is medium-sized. The CDR3 DNA reads TGCAGCGTTGAAGTCGGTCGAGCGAAGACCCAGTACTTC. It encodes CSVEVGRAKTQYF. This chain uses TRBV29-1 with TRBJ2-5; D is uncertain. The CDR3 has 13 amino acids. Germline CDR1 reads SQVTM; CDR2 reads ANQGSEA. V dropped 1 base and J dropped 6 bases, with 12 bases sitting between them.

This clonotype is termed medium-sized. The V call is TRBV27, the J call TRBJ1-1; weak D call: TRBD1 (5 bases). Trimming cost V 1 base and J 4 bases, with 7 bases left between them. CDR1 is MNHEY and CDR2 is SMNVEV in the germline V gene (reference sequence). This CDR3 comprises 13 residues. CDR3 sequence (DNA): TGTGCCAGCAGTTTATTGGGGACCACTGAAGCTTTCTTT. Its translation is CASSLLGTTEAFF.

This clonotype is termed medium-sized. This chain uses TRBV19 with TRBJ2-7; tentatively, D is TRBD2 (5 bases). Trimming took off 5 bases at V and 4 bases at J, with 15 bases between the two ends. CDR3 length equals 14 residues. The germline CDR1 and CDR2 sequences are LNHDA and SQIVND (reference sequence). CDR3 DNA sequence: TGTGCCAGTAGTGTCGACCCAACGGGGTACGAGCAGTACTTC. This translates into CASSVDPTGYEQYF.

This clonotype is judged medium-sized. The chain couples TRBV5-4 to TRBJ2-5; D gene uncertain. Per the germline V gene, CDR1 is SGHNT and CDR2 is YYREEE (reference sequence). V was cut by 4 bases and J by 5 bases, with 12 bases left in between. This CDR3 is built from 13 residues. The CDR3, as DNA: TGTGCCAGCAGCAGATCTGTACGGGAGACCCAGTACTTC. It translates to CASSRSVRETQYF. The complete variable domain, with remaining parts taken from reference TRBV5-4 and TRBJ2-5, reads ETGVTQSPTHLIKTRGQQVTLRCSSQSGHNTVSWYQQALGQGPQFIFQYYREEENGRGNFPPRFSGLQFPNYSSELNVNALELDDSALYLCASSRSVRETQYFGPGTRLLVL.

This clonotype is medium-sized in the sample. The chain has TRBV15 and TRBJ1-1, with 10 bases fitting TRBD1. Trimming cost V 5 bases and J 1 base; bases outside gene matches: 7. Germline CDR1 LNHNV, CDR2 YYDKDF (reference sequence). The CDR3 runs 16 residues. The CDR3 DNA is TGTGCCACCAGCCGCGGGACAGGGGCGAGGAACACTGAAGCTTTCTTT. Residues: CATSRGTGARNTEAFF.

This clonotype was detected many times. The CDR3 loop reads CASSVDPSGSRDTQYF. Here the CDR3 DNA reads TGTGCCAGCAGCGTAGACCCTAGCGGGAGTAGGGATACGCAGTATTTT. This rearrangement joins TRBV9 to TRBJ2-3; 10 positions agree with TRBD2. After removal of 0 bases from V and 6 bases from J, the junction contained 7 bases not matched to a gene. This CDR3 spans 16 amino acids. The germline V gene encodes CDR1 SGDLS and CDR2 YYNGEE.

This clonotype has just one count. CDR3 in amino acids: CSAGGQGASEQYF. The CDR3 DNA reads as TGCAGTGCTGGGGGACAGGGGGCTTCCGAGCAGTACTTC. The chain recombines TRBV20-1 with TRBJ2-7, with 12 nucleotides matching TRBD1. Germline CDR1 and CDR2: DFQATT and SNEGSKA (reference sequence). CDR3 length equals 13 residues. V shed 5 bases, J shed 6 bases, and the junction held 5 bases outside the gene matches.

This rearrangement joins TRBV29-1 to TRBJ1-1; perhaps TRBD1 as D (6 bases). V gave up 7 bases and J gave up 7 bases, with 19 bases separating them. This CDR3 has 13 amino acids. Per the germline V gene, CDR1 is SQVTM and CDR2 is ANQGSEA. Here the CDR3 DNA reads TGCAGCGCAGGGGCGGTAGGTAAAGTTGAAGCTTTCTTT. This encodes CSAGAVGKVEAFF.

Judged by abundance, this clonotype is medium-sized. The CDR3, as DNA: TGTGCTAGTGGTTCCACGGACACTGAAGCTTTCTTT. Amino acid sequence: CASGSTDTEAFF. The V call is TRBV12-5, the J call TRBJ1-1; D remains ambiguous. Between the trimmed V and J ends, which lost 4 bases and 3 bases, there was a span of 6 bases. The CDR3 has 12 residues. Germline CDR1 and CDR2: LGHNT and FRNRAP.

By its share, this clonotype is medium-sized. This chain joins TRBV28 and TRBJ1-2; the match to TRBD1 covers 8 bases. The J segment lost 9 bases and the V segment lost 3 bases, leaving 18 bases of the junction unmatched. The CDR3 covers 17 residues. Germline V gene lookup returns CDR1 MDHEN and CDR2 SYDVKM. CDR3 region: CASSLWDQTADRGRYTF. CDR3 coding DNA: TGTGCCAGCAGTTTGTGGGATCAAACGGCAGACAGGGGTCGCTACACCTTC.

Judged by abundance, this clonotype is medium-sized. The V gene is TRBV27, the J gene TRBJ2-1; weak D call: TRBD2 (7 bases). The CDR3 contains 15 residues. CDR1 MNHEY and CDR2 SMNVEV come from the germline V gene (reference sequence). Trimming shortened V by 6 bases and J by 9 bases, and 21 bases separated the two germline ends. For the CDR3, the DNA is TGTGCCAGCAGACATCTTCTGGGGGGGGCGAGTGAGCAGTTCTTC. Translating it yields CASRHLLGGASEQFF.

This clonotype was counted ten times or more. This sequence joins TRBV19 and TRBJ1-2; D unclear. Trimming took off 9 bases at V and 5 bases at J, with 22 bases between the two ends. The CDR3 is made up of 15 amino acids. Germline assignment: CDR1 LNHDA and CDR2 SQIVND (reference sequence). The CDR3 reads CASQGMAAPHYGYTF. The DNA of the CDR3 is TGTGCCAGCCAAGGTATGGCAGCGCCACATTATGGCTACACCTTC.

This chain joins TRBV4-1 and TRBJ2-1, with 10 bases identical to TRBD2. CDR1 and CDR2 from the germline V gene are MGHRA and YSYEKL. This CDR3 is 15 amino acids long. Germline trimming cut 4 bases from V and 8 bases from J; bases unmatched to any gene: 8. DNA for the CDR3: TGCGCCAGCAGCCTCCTAGCGGGAGATCCGGATGAGCAGTTCTTC. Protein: CASSLLAGDPDEQFF.